These 24 T cell receptor beta chains share one sample of origin, sequenced in a study of identical twins. TCRdb reanalysed the 5' RACE reads using MiXCR and keeps one entry per CDR3 protein. This repertoire shows roughly 690,000 distinct CDR3 sequences, over 5% found once; its top ten account for around 1.7%. Sequences were obtained from naive T cells sorted from blood. The receptors were sampled from a young man in good health.

The rearrangement joins TRBV7-9 to TRBJ2-7; TRBD2 matches at 8 bases. V was pared by 1 base and J by 3 bases, with 8 bases of the junction left unmatched. Germline V gene data show CDR1 as SEHNR and CDR2 as FQNEAQ (reference sequence). The CDR3 spans 16 residues. CDR3 in DNA: TGTGCCAGCAGCTTAGAAGGAGCGGGAGCCCGCTACGAGCAGTACGTC. It specifies CASSLEGAGARYEQYV.

This clonotype was recorded a few times. The V gene is TRBV12-3 or TRBV12-4, the J gene TRBJ2-3, with 11 positions matching TRBD2. The CDR3 spans 17 residues. Trimming at V came to 3 bases and at J to 4 bases, leaving 9 bases not matched to a gene. The CDR3 is CASSFGLAGGRADTQYF. The CDR3 DNA reads as TGTGCCAGCAGTTTTGGGCTAGCGGGGGGAAGGGCAGATACGCAGTATTTT.

V usage is TRBV25-1 and J usage is TRBJ1-2; no definite D call. The CDR3 runs 12 residues. CDR1 is MGHDK and CDR2 is SYGVNS in the germline V gene. Trimming removed 5 bases at V and 3 bases at J, with 7 bases between. CDR3 nucleotide sequence: TGTGCCAGCAGTATAGAAGACTATGGCTACACCTTC. Translated, it gives CASSIEDYGYTF.

This sequence joins TRBV10-3 and TRBJ2-3; TRBD2 might be the D (5 bases). CDR1 is ENHRY and CDR2 is SYGVKD in the germline V gene. The CDR3 is 12 amino acids. V was pared by 8 bases and J by 2 bases, with 8 bases between. The CDR3 spells CAIGGSTDTQYF. The CDR3 nucleotides read TGTGCCATCGGCGGGTCCACAGATACGCAGTATTTT.

This clonotype came up a few times. An end of the junction does not agree with germline; a read error may underlie this. This chain connects TRBV12-3 or TRBV12-4 to TRBJ2-1; D remains unclear. CDR3 size: 12 residues. CDR3 in amino acids: CASSPLGGRWVF. In nucleotides, the CDR3 is TGTGCCAGCAGCCCCCTGGGCGGTAGGTGGGTCTTC.

This rearrangement joins TRBV25-1 to TRBJ1-3; D gene uncertain. The CDR3 runs 16 residues. Germline values: CDR1 MGHDK, CDR2 SYGVNS. Trimming pared 0 bases from V and 0 bases from J, leaving 9 bases between. CDR3 protein: CASSEYLHNSGNTIYF. CDR3 bases: TGTGCCAGCAGTGAATATTTACACAACTCTGGAAACACCATATATTTT.

Remarks on this clonotype: This may be a read error: a much more frequent sequence differs by one nucleotide. The chain carries TRBV4-3 and TRBJ2-1; 11 bases line up with TRBD2. Per germline, CDR1 LGHNA and CDR2 YSLEER. The CDR3 totals 20 residues. DNA for the CDR3: TGCGCCAGCAGCCAAGATAGTAGGCTAGCGGGAGGTAGCTCCCACAATGAGCAGTTCTTC. As protein: CASSQDSRLAGGSSHNEQFF.

This clonotype was counted ten times or more. V usage is TRBV2 and J usage is TRBJ2-3; D is unclear. This CDR3 is 16 amino acids long. CDR1 is SNHLY, CDR2 FYNNEI, per germline. Trimming left V 5 bases short and J 0 bases short, with 15 bases between. As DNA, the CDR3 is TGTGCCAGCAGTACCTCCCAAAGGAAAAGCACAGATACGCAGTATTTT. Encoded protein: CASSTSQRKSTDTQYF.

This clonotype has a count of ten or more. The genes are TRBV29-1 and TRBJ2-7, with a possible D match to TRBD2 (6 bases). This CDR3 contains 13 residues. Trimming stripped 4 bases from V and 5 bases from J, with 15 bases between. CDR1 is SQVTM, CDR2 ANQGSEA, per germline. CDR3: CSVVSRLGHEQYF. The CDR3 coding sequence is TGCAGCGTTGTCTCGAGACTAGGCCACGAGCAGTACTTC.

The chain is built from TRBV20-1 and TRBJ2-5; D perhaps matches TRBD2 (6 bases). The CDR3 loop spans 15 amino acids. The V end lost 7 bases, the J end lost 5 bases, and 23 bases lay between the germline ends. Germline V gene data show CDR1 as DFQATT and CDR2 as SNEGSKA (reference sequence). For the CDR3, the DNA is TGCAGTGTCTCTTCGGGTAGCGCGGGGTGGGAGACCCAGTACTTC. Residues: CSVSSGSAGWETQYF.

This clonotype was detected only a few times. The rearrangement uses TRBV20-1 and TRBJ2-1; 8 bases align to TRBD2. Germline loops: CDR1 DFQATT, CDR2 SNEGSKA (reference sequence). Unmatched junction bases numbered 7, after V lost 5 bases and J lost 4 bases. The CDR3 extends over 14 amino acids. The CDR3 DNA sequence: TGCAGTGCTTTAACTAGCGGAAAATACAATGAGCAGTTCTTC. Its translation: CSALTSGKYNEQFF.

This clonotype has only a few counts. This chain joins TRBV6-1 and TRBJ2-3; the D gene could be TRBD1 or TRBD2 (5 bases each). This CDR3 comprises 16 residues. Trimming left V 5 bases short and J 3 bases short, with 18 bases between. Germline CDR1 and CDR2: MNHNS and SASEGT. DNA for the CDR3: TGTGCCAGCAGTCGGGACCCCCTTCTTGGGACAGATACGCAGTATTTT. Amino acid sequence: CASSRDPLLGTDTQYF.

This clonotype was counted between two and nine times. The chain is built from TRBV7-2 and TRBJ2-6; 9 positions agree with TRBD1. The germline V gene has CDR1 SGHTA and CDR2 FQGNSA. J gave up 10 bases and V 5 bases, and 3 bases lay outside the gene matches. The CDR3 length is 13 residues. CDR3 DNA: TGTGCCAGCAGCCCCGGGACAGGGAACGTCCTGACTTTC. Translating gives CASSPGTGNVLTF. Complete variable domain (other parts from reference TRBV7-2 and TRBJ2-6): GAGVSQSPSNKVTEKGKDVELRCDPISGHTALYWYRQSLGQGLEFLIYFQGNSAPDKSGLPSDRFSAERTGGSVSTLTIQRTQQEDSAVYLCASSPGTGNVLTFGAGSRLTVL.

This clonotype was found a few times. The rearrangement joins TRBV20-1 to TRBJ2-2, with no clear D. Germline V gene sequence: CDR1 DFQATT, CDR2 SNEGSKA (reference sequence). V shed 5 bases and J shed 5 bases, with 15 bases lying between them. This CDR3 comprises 14 residues. The CDR3 sequence is CSAHSVVGTGELFF. DNA of the CDR3: TGCAGTGCTCATTCTGTTGTAGGGACCGGGGAGCTGTTTTTT.

This chain joins TRBV28 and TRBJ2-7, with 9 bases identical to TRBD2. V was pared by 5 bases and J by 2 bases, with 7 bases of the junction left unmatched. Per the germline V gene, CDR1 is MDHEN and CDR2 is SYDVKM. CDR3 length: 15 amino acids. The CDR3 protein is CASSPLSGRAYEQYF. CDR3 nucleotides: TGTGCCAGCAGTCCCCTTAGCGGGAGAGCCTACGAGCAGTACTTC.

This clonotype was recorded many times. The rearrangement joins TRBV29-1 to TRBJ2-7, with 7 bases fitting TRBD2. The germline V gene has CDR1 SQVTM and CDR2 ANQGSEA. This CDR3 contains 13 residues. With 5 bases clipped from V and 0 bases from J, the junction kept 4 bases outside the gene matches. CDR3 in amino acids: CSVRGSSSYEQYV. In nucleotides, the CDR3 is TGCAGCGTTCGCGGGAGCAGCTCCTACGAGCAGTACGTC.

This clonotype was observed at least ten times. The chain couples TRBV20-1 to TRBJ2-5, with 9 positions matching TRBD2. The CDR3 runs to 14 residues. Trimming cost V 1 base and J 2 bases; bases outside gene matches: 2. Germline values: CDR1 DFQATT, CDR2 SNEGSKA (reference sequence). In DNA, the CDR3 is TGCAGTGCTAGAGGCGGGAGGGGACAAGAGACCCAGTACTTC. Its translation: CSARGGRGQETQYF.

In this sample, this clonotype turned up many times. This chain links TRBV13 with TRBJ2-1, with 11 bases matching TRBD2. Germline V gene lookup returns CDR1 PRHDT and CDR2 FYEKMQ (reference sequence). The CDR3 contains 15 residues. After removal of 5 bases from V and 7 bases from J, the junction contained 7 bases not matched to a gene. The CDR3 DNA sequence: TGTGCCAGCAGCCTTAGCGGGAGGGCCTGGAATGAGCAGTTCTTC. This translates into CASSLSGRAWNEQFF.

This clonotype was found many times. The chain couples TRBV4-3 to TRBJ2-2; D is possibly TRBD2 (5 bases). The V gene's germline CDR1 is LGHNA and CDR2 YSLEER. Trimming took off 0 bases at V and 6 bases at J, with 20 bases between the two ends. This CDR3 contains 18 residues. CDR3 region: CASSQDARTGVWAGELFF. The CDR3 nucleotides read TGCGCCAGCAGCCAAGATGCTAGGACTGGGGTGTGGGCCGGGGAGCTGTTTTTT.

Many counts were recorded for this clonotype. This chain joins TRBV5-1 and TRBJ2-2; possible D gene TRBD2, 6 bases. The CDR3 is made up of 18 amino acids. The V gene lost 2 bases and the J gene lost 4 bases, with 21 bases spanning the gap. In germline, CDR1 is SGHRS, CDR2 YFSETQ. The CDR3 reads CASSFGRSPRRGTGELFF. CDR3 coding DNA: TGCGCCAGCAGCTTTGGGAGGTCCCCTAGAAGAGGCACCGGGGAGCTGTTTTTT.

This clonotype has at least ten counts. V usage is TRBV7-2 and J usage is TRBJ2-1, with D unclear. The CDR3 totals 14 residues. Deletions cut 6 bases from V and 7 bases from J, with 16 bases between. The V gene's germline CDR1 is SGHTA and CDR2 FQGNSA. CDR3 in DNA: TGTGCCAGCAGAGTAACAACTCAATTGAATGAGCAGTTCTTC. Translated: CASRVTTQLNEQFF. The entire variable domain, with the rest obtained from reference TRBV7-2 and TRBJ2-1, is as follows: GAGVSQSPSNKVTEKGKDVELRCDPISGHTALYWYRQSLGQGLEFLIYFQGNSAPDKSGLPSDRFSAERTGGSVSTLTIQRTQQEDSAVYLCASRVTTQLNEQFFGPGTRLTVL.

This clonotype was seen repeatedly, ten times or more. V is TRBV28 and J is TRBJ2-2; TRBD1 might be the D (6 bases). Trimming took off 5 bases at V and 3 bases at J, with 13 bases between the two ends. Germline V CDR1 and CDR2: MDHEN, SYDVKM. This CDR3 is built from 15 residues. The CDR3 region is CASSQPGVDTGELFF. In DNA form, the CDR3 reads TGTGCCAGCAGTCAACCAGGGGTGGACACCGGGGAGCTGTTTTTT.

In this sample, this clonotype turned up many times. V gene TRBV11-2 combines with J gene TRBJ1-1; 7 nucleotides match TRBD1. The germline V gene has CDR1 SGHAT and CDR2 FQNNGV. The J segment lost 1 base and the V segment lost 5 bases, leaving 10 bases of the junction unmatched. The CDR3 spans 16 residues. CDR3 DNA: TGTGCCAGCAGCGTACGGGGGACAGCGAGGAACACTGAAGCTTTCTTT. This translates into CASSVRGTARNTEAFF.

The table lists this clonotype with many counts. The CDR3 nucleotides read TGTGCCAGCAGGGGACTAGCGGGGGGTAATGAGCAGTTCTTC. This gives the protein CASRGLAGGNEQFF. The chain employs TRBV27 and TRBJ2-1, with 15 positions matching TRBD2. The germline CDR1 and CDR2 sequences are MNHEY and SMNVEV (reference sequence). The CDR3 contains 14 residues. The V segment lost 6 bases and the J segment 7 bases; nucleotides outside the gene matches: 1.